One and the same sample provided the 29 T cell receptor beta chains below, sequenced in a study of early T cells in non-severe SARS-CoV-2 infection. Using its own MiXCR run on the 5' RACE reads, TCRdb lists one record per CDR3 protein. The sample consists of 75,000 to 80,000 distinct CDR3 sequences, 11% of them appearing once. The input for sequencing was whole blood, taken at baseline. The receptors were sampled from an adult who was a healthcare worker with PCR-confirmed SARS-CoV-2 infection or an uninfected control (not recorded which).

V is TRBV7-6 and J is TRBJ2-5, with 9 bases matching TRBD2. The CDR3 runs 14 residues. V shed 5 bases and J 9 bases; nucleotides not matched to a gene: 10. CDR1 is SGHVS, CDR2 FNYEAQ, per germline. DNA for the CDR3: TGTGCCAGCAGCGCGGGGGGGCCCTCTACATCCCAGTACTTC. It encodes CASSAGGPSTSQYF.

The chain has TRBV7-3 and TRBJ2-5, with 10 nucleotides matching TRBD2. Germline trimming cut 0 bases from V and 4 bases from J; bases unmatched to any gene: 5. The CDR3 has 16 residues. Per the germline V gene, CDR1 is SGHTA and CDR2 is FQGTGA. The CDR3 sequence is CASSLTGLAGAETQYF. Written as DNA, the CDR3 is TGTGCCAGCAGCTTAACTGGGCTAGCGGGGGCAGAGACCCAGTACTTC.

The genes are TRBV29-1 and TRBJ1-1; D is uncertain. CDR3 size: 11 residues. The V end was cut by 5 bases, the J end by 8 bases, with 12 bases between. Germline V gene data show CDR1 as SQVTM and CDR2 as ANQGSEA. The CDR3 loop is CSVMEHPEAFF. DNA for the CDR3: TGCAGCGTTATGGAGCATCCGGAAGCTTTCTTT.

This clonotype was seen a few times. The chain has TRBV6-6 and TRBJ2-7; D may correspond to TRBD1 or TRBD2 (5 bases each). Trimming left V 6 bases short and J 4 bases short, with 13 bases between. Germline V gene data show CDR1 as MNHNY and CDR2 as SVGAGI (reference sequence). CDR3 length: 13 residues. CDR3 protein: CASRRDGRYEQYF. CDR3 bases: TGTGCCAGCAGAAGGGACGGACGTTACGAGCAGTACTTC.

This clonotype occurred a few times. V and J are TRBV20-1 and TRBJ2-3; perhaps D is TRBD1 or TRBD2 (5 bases each). The ends were cut back, 7 bases at V and 5 bases at J, with 19 bases in the middle. Per germline, CDR1 DFQATT and CDR2 SNEGSKA (reference sequence). This CDR3 is built from 14 residues. CDR3 nucleotide sequence: TGCAGTGTGTATAGGGACCCACGAGAAGATACGCAGTATTTT. It translates to CSVYRDPREDTQYF.

The gene calls are TRBV28 and TRBJ1-5, with a weak D call TRBD1 (6 bases). V was shortened by 2 bases and J by 7 bases, with 15 bases between the two germline ends. Germline V gene lookup returns CDR1 MDHEN and CDR2 SYDVKM. CDR3 size: 15 residues. The CDR3 region has the DNA TGTGCCAGCAGTTTACGGGGGCGCTTACTGCAGCCCCAGCATTTT. Encoded protein: CASSLRGRLLQPQHF.

In regard to this clonotype: A much larger clone sits a single nucleotide away, making a read error possible. The chain carries TRBV12-3 or TRBV12-4 and TRBJ1-5, with 9 bases lining up with TRBD1. This CDR3 region has 13 residues. J gave up 4 bases and V 6 bases, and 1 base lay outside the gene matches. The chain's CDR3 is CASRGTGNQPQHF. CDR3 sequence (DNA): TGTGCCAGCAGGGGGACAGGGAATCAGCCCCAGCATTTT.

This clonotype showed up many times. The chain carries TRBV6-5 and TRBJ1-2, with 8 bases matching TRBD1. This CDR3 comprises 17 residues. With 8 bases clipped from V and 1 base from J, the junction kept 15 bases outside the gene matches. Germline V gene data show CDR1 as MNHEY and CDR2 as SVGAGI. CDR3 residues: CASRHRGGASFNYGYTF. The CDR3 DNA is TGTGCCAGCCGGCACAGGGGGGGCGCTTCGTTTAACTATGGCTACACCTTC.

The chain couples TRBV3-1 to TRBJ1-1; D remains unclear. Germline V gives CDR1 LGHDT, CDR2 YNNKEL (reference sequence). This CDR3 spans 13 amino acids. The ends were cut back, 4 bases at V and 3 bases at J, with 9 bases in the middle. Written as DNA, the CDR3 is TGTGCCAGCAGCCGTAAGGTTTACACTGAAGCTTTCTTT. It translates to CASSRKVYTEAFF. Combining the CDR3 with reference TRBV3-1 and TRBJ1-1 gives the whole variable domain DTAVSQTPKYLVTQMGNDKSIKCEQNLGHDTMYWYKQDSKKFLKIMFSYNNKELIINETVPNRFSPKSPDKAHLNLHINSLELGDSAVYFCASSRKVYTEAFFGQGTRLTVV.

J is TRBJ1-1 and V is TRBV6-5, with 7 positions matching TRBD1. This CDR3 spans 14 amino acids. J gave up 3 bases and V 2 bases, and 3 bases lay outside the gene matches. Germline V gives CDR1 MNHEY, CDR2 SVGAGI. The CDR3, as DNA: TGTGCCAGCAGTTACCTACAGGGGCACACTGAAGCTTTCTTT. Its translation is CASSYLQGHTEAFF.

J is TRBJ2-7 and V is TRBV7-9; D is uncertain. There are 14 residues in the CDR3. Germline loops: CDR1 SEHNR, CDR2 FQNEAQ (reference sequence). V lost 1 base, J lost 2 bases, and 9 bases lay in between. CDR3 in DNA: TGTGCCAGCAGCTTAGATCCAGGCCCCTACGAGCAGTACTTC. As protein: CASSLDPGPYEQYF.

The sample holds a few counts of this clonotype. This chain uses TRBV10-3 with TRBJ2-7, with no clear D. The CDR3 contains 13 residues. Germline CDR1 and CDR2: ENHRY and SYGVKD. V was pared by 7 bases and J by 4 bases, with 14 bases between. The CDR3 protein is CAITPDDRYEQYF. In DNA, the CDR3 is TGTGCCATCACTCCAGACGACCGGTACGAGCAGTACTTC.

The chain carries TRBV12-3 or TRBV12-4 and TRBJ2-7; the D call may be TRBD1 or TRBD2 (5 bases each). This CDR3 comprises 15 residues. Between the trimmed V and J ends, which lost 1 base and 7 bases, there was a span of 17 bases. CDR3 sequence: CASSLVGEGLGEQYF. CDR3 bases: TGTGCCAGCAGTTTAGTTGGTGAGGGGTTGGGGGAGCAGTACTTC.

In its sample, this clonotype was seen a few times. This chain connects TRBV9 to TRBJ2-7; D perhaps matches TRBD1 (6 bases). Germline CDR1 and CDR2: SGDLS and YYNGEE. Trimming cost V 4 bases and J 2 bases, with 13 bases left between them. The CDR3 runs 14 residues. The CDR3 spells CASSTGPTPYEQYF. The CDR3 coding sequence is TGTGCCAGCAGCACAGGGCCAACCCCCTACGAGCAGTACTTC.

The rearrangement uses TRBV28 and TRBJ2-5; D is possibly TRBD2 (5 bases). V lost 2 bases to trimming and J lost 4 bases, with 14 bases between them. Germline V gene lookup returns CDR1 MDHEN and CDR2 SYDVKM. The CDR3 totals 15 residues. The CDR3 DNA reads as TGTGCCAGCAGTTTAATGTCCAGCGCGGGAGAGACCCAGTACTTC. Translating it yields CASSLMSSAGETQYF.

This clonotype was picked up many times. The V and J genes are TRBV4-2 and TRBJ1-4; possibly TRBD1 for D (6 bases). Between the trimmed V and J ends, which lost 0 bases and 5 bases, there was a span of 13 bases. CDR1 is LGHNA and CDR2 is YNFKEQ in the germline V gene. The CDR3 covers 16 residues. CDR3 sequence (DNA): TGTGCCAGCAGCCAAGAACCGGGCAGGGGAAATGAAAAACTGTTTTTT. Amino acid sequence: CASSQEPGRGNEKLFF.

There are a few counts of this clonotype. The gene calls are TRBV6-1 and TRBJ1-3; D is uncertain. The CDR3 is 14 amino acids. Trimming left V 9 bases short and J 0 bases short, with 12 bases between. CDR1 is MNHNS and CDR2 is SASEGT in the germline V gene. CDR3 DNA sequence: TGTGCCAGTTCAACCAGGCTCTCTGGAAACACCATATATTTT. As protein: CASSTRLSGNTIYF.

This clonotype appeared many times. The V and J genes are TRBV29-1 and TRBJ1-3; D unresolved. Germline lookup yields CDR1 SQVTM and CDR2 ANQGSEA. Between the trimmed V and J ends, which lost 6 bases and 4 bases, there was a span of 13 bases. The CDR3 loop spans 13 amino acids. CDR3 DNA: TGCAGCGTCCCCCAGGAAGGGGGAAACACCATATATTTT. This sequence encodes CSVPQEGGNTIYF.

Many counts were recorded for this clonotype. J is TRBJ2-1 and V is TRBV19, with 7 nucleotides matching TRBD1. V lost 3 bases to trimming and J lost 9 bases; unmatched junction nucleotides: 8. CDR3 size: 14 residues. CDR1 is LNHDA, CDR2 SQIVND, per germline (reference sequence). CDR3 DNA sequence: TGTGCCAGTAGTATCGGACAGGCCTCCGGTGAGCAGTTCTTC. Amino acids: CASSIGQASGEQFF. Together with reference TRBV19 and TRBJ2-1, the CDR3 gives the full variable domain: DGGITQSPKYLFRKEGQNVTLSCEQNLNHDAMYWYRQDPGQGLRLIYYSQIVNDFQKGDIAEGYSVSREKKESFPLTVTSAQKNPTAFYLCASSIGQASGEQFFGPGTRLTVL.

V usage is TRBV6-2 or TRBV6-3 and J usage is TRBJ1-5; D unresolved. V dropped 2 bases and J dropped 4 bases, with 12 bases sitting between them. This CDR3 contains 15 residues. Germline CDR1 and CDR2: MNHEY and SVGEGT. As DNA, the CDR3 is TGTGCCAGCAGTTACCGGCAGGCGAGGAATCAGCCCCAGCATTTT. It codes for CASSYRQARNQPQHF.

This clonotype was observed many times. The chain employs TRBV29-1 and TRBJ2-7; 7 bases are a match to TRBD1. This CDR3 contains 13 residues. Germline assignment: CDR1 SQVTM and CDR2 ANQGSEA. The J segment lost 2 bases and the V segment lost 4 bases, leaving 5 bases of the junction unmatched. The CDR3 sequence: CSVVKQGTYEQYF. Here the CDR3 DNA reads TGCAGCGTTGTCAAACAGGGGACCTACGAGCAGTACTTC.

This chain's CDR3 is CASSSYPEQFF. The CDR3 region has the DNA TGTGCCAGCAGCTCGTATCCTGAGCAGTTCTTC. The chain links TRBV6-2 or TRBV6-3 to TRBJ2-1; D is ambiguous. The CDR3 has 11 amino acids. The ends were cut back, 6 bases at V and 9 bases at J, with 9 bases in the middle. Germline V gene sequence: CDR1 MNHEY, CDR2 SVGEGT.

This clonotype has a handful of counts. The chain links TRBV20-1 to TRBJ1-1; D is undetermined. CDR3 length: 11 residues. Germline CDR1 DFQATT, CDR2 SNEGSKA (reference sequence). The V end was cut by 6 bases, the J end by 2 bases, with 7 bases between. In DNA form, the CDR3 reads TGCAGTGCCCTCGACAACACTGAAGCTTTCTTT. This gives the protein CSALDNTEAFF.

In its sample, this clonotype was seen many times. This chain joins TRBV29-1 and TRBJ1-1; no definite D call. V was pared by 5 bases and J by 6 bases, with 10 bases between. Looked up from germline, CDR1 is SQVTM and CDR2 is ANQGSEA. The length of the CDR3 is 11 residues. CDR3 residues: CSVRGVSEAFF. CDR3 nucleotide sequence: TGCAGCGTTCGGGGAGTCTCTGAAGCTTTCTTT.

The chain links TRBV7-6 to TRBJ1-2; D gene ambiguous. The CDR3 is made up of 13 amino acids. Germline CDR1 and CDR2: SGHVS and FNYEAQ. V lost 1 base to trimming and J lost 7 bases, with 10 bases between them. The CDR3 nucleotides are TGTGCCAGCAGCTTAGTCGGGGAAGGTGGCTACACCTTC. This gives the protein CASSLVGEGGYTF.

In its sample, this clonotype ranks as medium-sized. The chain's CDR3 is CASALVDKVTDTQYF. CDR3 sequence (DNA): TGTGCCAGCGCACTAGTAGATAAGGTCACAGATACGCAGTATTTT. The gene calls are TRBV7-2 and TRBJ2-3; TRBD2 might be the D (5 bases). In germline, CDR1 is SGHTA, CDR2 FQGNSA. The CDR3 has 15 amino acids. The V gene lost 8 bases and the J gene lost 2 bases, with 17 bases spanning the gap.

Note on this clonotype: One end of the junction is discordant with germline, which a read error may explain. V is TRBV28 and J is TRBJ2-7; D is undetermined. Germline assignment: CDR1 MDHEN and CDR2 SYDVKM. CDR3 length: 12 residues. CDR3 in DNA: TGTGCCAGCAGTCCCCTATCCTACGGGCAGTACTTC. It translates to CASSPLSYGQYF.

This clonotype occurred many times. This chain uses TRBV30 with TRBJ2-1; TRBD2 agrees at 8 bases. The CDR3 runs 15 residues. V shed 7 bases and J 4 bases; nucleotides not matched to a gene: 12. Looked up from germline, CDR1 is GTSNPN and CDR2 is SVGIG (reference sequence). The CDR3 bases are TGTGCCTACCTCGGCTTTAGCGGGGATTACAATGAGCAGTTCTTC. This encodes CAYLGFSGDYNEQFF.

This clonotype was recorded a few times. The chain joins TRBV6-2 or TRBV6-3 to TRBJ2-3, with TRBD1 identical over 7 bases. Germline V lookup: CDR1 MNHEY, CDR2 SVGEGT. Trimming at V came to 10 bases and at J to 3 bases, leaving 7 bases not matched to a gene. This CDR3 has 13 residues. For the CDR3, the DNA is TGTGCCACCAACGAACAGGGGACAGATACGCAGTATTTT. It encodes CATNEQGTDTQYF.